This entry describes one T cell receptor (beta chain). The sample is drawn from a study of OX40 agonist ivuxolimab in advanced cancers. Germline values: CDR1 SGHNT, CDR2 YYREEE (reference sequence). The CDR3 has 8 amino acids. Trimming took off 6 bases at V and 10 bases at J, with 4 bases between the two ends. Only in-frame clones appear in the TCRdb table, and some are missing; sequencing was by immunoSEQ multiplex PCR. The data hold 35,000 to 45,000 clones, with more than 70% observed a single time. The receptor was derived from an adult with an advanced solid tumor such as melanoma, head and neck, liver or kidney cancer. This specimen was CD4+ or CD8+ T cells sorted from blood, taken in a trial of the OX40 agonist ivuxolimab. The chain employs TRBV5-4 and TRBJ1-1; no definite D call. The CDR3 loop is CASTRAFF. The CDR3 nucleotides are TGTGCCAGCACCAGAGCTTTCTTT.